This TCR beta chain was recorded in a study of blood T cell repertoires in COVID-19. As for the study in general: T cells, B-cell-depleted T cells, or PBMCs supplied cDNA or gDNA.

Source study methods: Reference gene primers were amplified, and this amplification served to estimate nucleated cell counts. Sequenced by immunoSEQ multiplex PCR; TCRdb stores in-frame clones only, minus some. Clone size and the V and J calls come from that table; the DNA yielded D and trimming. The top ten clones hold around 13% of a sample with about 22,000 clones, around 80% of them seen once. This clone was seen more than once but under ten times. The CDR3 covers 11 residues. The germline V gene encodes CDR1 MNHNY and CDR2 SVGAGI (reference sequence). Trimming stripped 8 bases from V and 2 bases from J, with 7 bases between.

The V gene is TRBV6-6, the J gene TRBJ2-7, with a tentative D call TRBD2 (6 bases). The origin of this receptor is a man between 60 and 75 years old with active COVID-19. The sequencing input was peripheral blood. CDR3 nucleotide sequence: TGTGCCAGCCGGGGGACCTACGAGCAGTACTTC. Translating gives CASRGTYEQYF.